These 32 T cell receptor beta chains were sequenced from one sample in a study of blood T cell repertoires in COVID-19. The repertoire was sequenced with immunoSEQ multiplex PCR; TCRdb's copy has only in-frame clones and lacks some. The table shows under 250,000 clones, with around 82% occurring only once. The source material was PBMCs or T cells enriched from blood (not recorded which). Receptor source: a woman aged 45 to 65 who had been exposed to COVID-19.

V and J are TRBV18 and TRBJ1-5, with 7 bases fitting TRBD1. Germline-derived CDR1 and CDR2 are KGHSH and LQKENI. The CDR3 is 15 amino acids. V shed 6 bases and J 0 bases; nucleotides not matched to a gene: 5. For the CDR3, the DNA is TGTGCCAGCTCTCCTAGGGGGCCTAGCAATCAGCCCCAGCATTTT. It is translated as CASSPRGPSNQPQHF.

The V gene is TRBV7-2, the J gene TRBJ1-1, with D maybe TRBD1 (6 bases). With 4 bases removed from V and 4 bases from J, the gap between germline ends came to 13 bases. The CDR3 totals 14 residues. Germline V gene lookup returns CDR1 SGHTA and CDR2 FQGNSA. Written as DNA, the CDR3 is TGTGCCAGCAGCTCACAGGGTGGGGGCACTGAAGCTTTCTTT. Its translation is CASSSQGGGTEAFF.

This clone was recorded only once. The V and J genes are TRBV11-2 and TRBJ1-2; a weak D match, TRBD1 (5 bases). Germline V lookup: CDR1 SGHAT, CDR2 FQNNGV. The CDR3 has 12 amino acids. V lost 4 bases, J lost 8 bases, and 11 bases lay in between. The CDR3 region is CASSSSQGGYTF. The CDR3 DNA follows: TGTGCCAGCAGCTCCTCCCAGGGCGGCTACACCTTC.

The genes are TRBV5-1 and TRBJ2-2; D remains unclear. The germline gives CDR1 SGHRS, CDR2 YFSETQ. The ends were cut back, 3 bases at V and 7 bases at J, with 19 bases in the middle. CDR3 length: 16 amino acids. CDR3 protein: CASSSVTAFANGELFF. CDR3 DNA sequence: TGCGCCAGCAGCTCCGTCACAGCATTTGCCAACGGGGAGCTGTTTTTT.

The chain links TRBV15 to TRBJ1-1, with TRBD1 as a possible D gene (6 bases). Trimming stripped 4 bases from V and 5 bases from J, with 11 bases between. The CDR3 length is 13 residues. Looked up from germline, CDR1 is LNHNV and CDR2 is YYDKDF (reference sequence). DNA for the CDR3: TGTGCCACCAGCATCGACAGGAAAACTGAAGCTTTCTTT. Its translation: CATSIDRKTEAFF.

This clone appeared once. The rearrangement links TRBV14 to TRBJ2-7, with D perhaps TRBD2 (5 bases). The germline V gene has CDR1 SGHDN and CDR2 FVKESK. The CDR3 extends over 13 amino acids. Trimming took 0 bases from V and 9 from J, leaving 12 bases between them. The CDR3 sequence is CASSQDLGRGQYF. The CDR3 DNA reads TGTGCCAGCAGCCAAGATTTGGGGAGAGGGCAGTACTTC.

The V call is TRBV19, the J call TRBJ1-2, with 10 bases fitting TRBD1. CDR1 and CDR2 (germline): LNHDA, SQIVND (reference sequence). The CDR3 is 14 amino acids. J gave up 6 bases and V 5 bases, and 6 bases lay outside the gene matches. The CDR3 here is CASSSGTGVDGYTF. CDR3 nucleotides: TGTGCCAGTAGTTCCGGGACAGGGGTGGATGGCTACACCTTC.

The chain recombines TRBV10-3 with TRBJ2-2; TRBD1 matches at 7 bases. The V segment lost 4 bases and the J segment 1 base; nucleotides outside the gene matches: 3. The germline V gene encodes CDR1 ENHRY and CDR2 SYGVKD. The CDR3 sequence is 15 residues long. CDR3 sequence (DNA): TGTGCCATCAGTGGAGACAGGGAGAACACCGGGGAGCTGTTTTTT. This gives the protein CAISGDRENTGELFF.

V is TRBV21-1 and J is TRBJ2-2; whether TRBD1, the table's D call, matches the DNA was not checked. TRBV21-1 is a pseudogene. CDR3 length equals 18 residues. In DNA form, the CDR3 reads TGTGCCAGCGGAGGGGGCGCTAGGTTCACGGTTTACGCCGGGGAGCTGTTTTTT. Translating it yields CASGGGARFTVYAGELFF.

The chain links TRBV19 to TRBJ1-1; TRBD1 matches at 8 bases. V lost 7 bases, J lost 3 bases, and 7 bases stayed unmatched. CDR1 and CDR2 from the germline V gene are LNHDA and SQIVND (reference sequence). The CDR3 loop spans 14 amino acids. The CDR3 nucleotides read TGTGCCAGTAACAGGGGGTATATGGACACTGAAGCTTTCTTT. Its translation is CASNRGYMDTEAFF.

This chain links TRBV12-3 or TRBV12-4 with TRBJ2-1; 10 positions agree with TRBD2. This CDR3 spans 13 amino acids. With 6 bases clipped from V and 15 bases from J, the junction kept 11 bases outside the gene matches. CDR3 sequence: CASSYERGGLGFF. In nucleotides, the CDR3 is TGTGCCAGCAGCTACGAGCGGGGGGGCCTTGGGTTCTTC.

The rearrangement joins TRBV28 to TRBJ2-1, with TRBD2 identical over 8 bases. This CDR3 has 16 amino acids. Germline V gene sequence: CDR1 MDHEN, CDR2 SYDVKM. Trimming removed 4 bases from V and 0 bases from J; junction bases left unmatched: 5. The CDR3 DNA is TGTGCCAGCAGTTCCTATCTAGCGGGCTCCTACAATGAGCAGTTCTTC. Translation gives CASSSYLAGSYNEQFF.

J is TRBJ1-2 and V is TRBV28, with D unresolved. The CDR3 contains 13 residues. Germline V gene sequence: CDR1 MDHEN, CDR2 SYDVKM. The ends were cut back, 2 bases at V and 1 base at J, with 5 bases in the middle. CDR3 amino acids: CASSLQVNYGYTF. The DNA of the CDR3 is TGTGCCAGCAGTTTACAGGTTAACTATGGCTACACCTTC.

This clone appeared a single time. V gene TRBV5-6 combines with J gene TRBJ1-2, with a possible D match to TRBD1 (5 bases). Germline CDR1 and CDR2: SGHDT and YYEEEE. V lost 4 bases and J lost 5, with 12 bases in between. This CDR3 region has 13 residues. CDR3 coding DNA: TGTGCCAGCAGCGTCGGGACTGGGTATGGCTACACCTTC. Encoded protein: CASSVGTGYGYTF.

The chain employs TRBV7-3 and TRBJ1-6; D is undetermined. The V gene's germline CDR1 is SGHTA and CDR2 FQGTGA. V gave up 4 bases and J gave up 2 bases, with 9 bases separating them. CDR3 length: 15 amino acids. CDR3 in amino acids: CASSSDSTYNSPLHF. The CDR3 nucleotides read TGTGCCAGCAGCTCCGACTCAACCTATAATTCACCCCTCCACTTT.

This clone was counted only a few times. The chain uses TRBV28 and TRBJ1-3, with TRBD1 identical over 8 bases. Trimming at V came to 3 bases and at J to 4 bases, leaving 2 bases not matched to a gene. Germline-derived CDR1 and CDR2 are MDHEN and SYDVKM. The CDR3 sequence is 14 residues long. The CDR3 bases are TGTGCCAGCAGTTTGCAGGGGGCGGGAAACACCATATATTTT. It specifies CASSLQGAGNTIYF.

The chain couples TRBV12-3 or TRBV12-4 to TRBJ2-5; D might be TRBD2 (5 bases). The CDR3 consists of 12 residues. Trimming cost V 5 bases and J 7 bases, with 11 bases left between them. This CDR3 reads CASSLQEGTQYF. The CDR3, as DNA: TGTGCCAGCAGTCTGCAAGAGGGGACCCAGTACTTC.

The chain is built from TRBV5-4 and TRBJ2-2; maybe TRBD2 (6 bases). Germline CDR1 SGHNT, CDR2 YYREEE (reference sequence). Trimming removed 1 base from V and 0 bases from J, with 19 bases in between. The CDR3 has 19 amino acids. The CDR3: CASSLTGRGLISNTGELFF. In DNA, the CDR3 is TGTGCCAGCAGCTTGACGGGCCGGGGACTCATATCGAACACCGGGGAGCTGTTTTTT. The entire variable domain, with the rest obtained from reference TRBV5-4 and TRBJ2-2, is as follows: ETGVTQSPTHLIKTRGQQVTLRCSSQSGHNTVSWYQQALGQGPQFIFQYYREEENGRGNFPPRFSGLQFPNYSSELNVNALELDDSALYLCASSLTGRGLISNTGELFFGEGSRLTVL.

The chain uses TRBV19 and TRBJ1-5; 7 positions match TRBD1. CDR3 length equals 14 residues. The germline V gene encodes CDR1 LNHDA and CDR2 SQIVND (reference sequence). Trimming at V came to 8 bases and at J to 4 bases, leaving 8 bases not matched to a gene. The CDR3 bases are TGTGCCAGTGCGACAGGGACAAAAAATCAGCCCCAGCATTTT. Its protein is CASATGTKNQPQHF.

In DNA, the CDR3 is TGTGCCAGCAGCCAGGGACTAGGAGGATACGAGCAGTACTTC. Protein: CASSQGLGGYEQYF. The chain employs TRBV6-2 or TRBV6-3 and TRBJ2-7, with 8 nucleotides matching TRBD2. The CDR3 sequence is 14 residues long. Germline trimming cut 6 bases from V and 4 bases from J; bases unmatched to any gene: 8. Germline V gene data show CDR1 as MNHEY and CDR2 as SVGEGT.

CDR3 sequence: CASSFSAAENTEAFF. CDR3 nucleotide sequence: TGTGCCAGCAGCTTTAGTGCCGCGGAGAACACTGAAGCTTTCTTT. The gene calls are TRBV5-5 and TRBJ1-1, with no clear D. Trimming removed 2 bases at V and 1 base at J, with 12 bases between. The CDR3 consists of 15 residues. In germline, CDR1 is SGHKS, CDR2 YYEKEE (reference sequence).

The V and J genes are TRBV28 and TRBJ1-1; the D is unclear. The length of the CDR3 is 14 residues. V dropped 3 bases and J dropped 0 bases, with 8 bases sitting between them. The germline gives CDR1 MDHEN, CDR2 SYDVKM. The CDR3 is CASSLVQMNTEAFF. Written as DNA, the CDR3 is TGTGCCAGCAGTTTGGTACAGATGAACACTGAAGCTTTCTTT.

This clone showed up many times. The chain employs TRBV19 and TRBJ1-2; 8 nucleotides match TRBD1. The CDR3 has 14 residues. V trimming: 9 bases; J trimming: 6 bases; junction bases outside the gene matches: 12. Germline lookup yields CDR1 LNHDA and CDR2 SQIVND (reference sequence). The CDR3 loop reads CASSPDRDAHGYTF. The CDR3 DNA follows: TGTGCCAGCTCGCCGGACAGGGACGCCCATGGCTACACCTTC.

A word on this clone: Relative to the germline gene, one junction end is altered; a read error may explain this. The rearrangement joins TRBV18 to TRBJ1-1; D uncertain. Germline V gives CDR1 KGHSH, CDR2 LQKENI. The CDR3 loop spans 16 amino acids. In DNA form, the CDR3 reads TGTGCCAGCTCCCTTTTTTGGAGGTCGGAGAACGCTGAAGCTTTCTTT. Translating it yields CASSLFWRSENAEAFF.

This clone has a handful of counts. The CDR3 sequence is CATSGSGLGNTIYF. The CDR3 region has the DNA TGTGCCACCAGTGGATCAGGGTTAGGAAACACCATATATTTT. The rearrangement joins TRBV24-1 to TRBJ1-3, with D possibly TRBD1 on 5 matching bases. CDR1 KGHDR and CDR2 SFDVKD come from the germline V gene. V was cut by 5 bases and J by 4 bases, with 11 bases left in between. The CDR3 spans 14 residues.

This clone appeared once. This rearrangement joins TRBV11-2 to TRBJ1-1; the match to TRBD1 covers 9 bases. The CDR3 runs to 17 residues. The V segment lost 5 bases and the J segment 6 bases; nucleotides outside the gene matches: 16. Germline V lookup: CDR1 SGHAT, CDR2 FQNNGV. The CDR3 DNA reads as TGTGCCAGCAGCCCACAGAAACCGGGACAGGGAATCCCTGAAGCTTTCTTT. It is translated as CASSPQKPGQGIPEAFF.

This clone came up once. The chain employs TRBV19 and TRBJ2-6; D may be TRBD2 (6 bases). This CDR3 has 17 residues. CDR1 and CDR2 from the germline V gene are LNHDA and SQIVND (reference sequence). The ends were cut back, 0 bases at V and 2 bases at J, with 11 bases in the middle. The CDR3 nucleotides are TGTGCCAGTAGTATAGAAAGTGGAGGGGCTGGGGCCAACGTCCTGACTTTC. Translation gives CASSIESGGAGANVLTF.

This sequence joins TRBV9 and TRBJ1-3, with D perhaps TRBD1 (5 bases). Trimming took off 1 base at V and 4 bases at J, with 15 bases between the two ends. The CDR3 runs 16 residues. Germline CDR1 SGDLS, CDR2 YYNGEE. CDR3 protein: CASSVNVRGGGNTIYF. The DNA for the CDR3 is TGTGCCAGCAGCGTAAATGTAAGGGGAGGGGGAAACACCATATATTTT.

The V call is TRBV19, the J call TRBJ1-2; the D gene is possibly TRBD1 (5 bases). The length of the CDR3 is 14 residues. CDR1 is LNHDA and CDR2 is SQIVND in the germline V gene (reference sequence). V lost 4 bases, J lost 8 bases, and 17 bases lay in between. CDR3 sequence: CASSTSRTGSGYTF. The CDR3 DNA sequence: TGTGCCAGTAGTACCTCTCGAACAGGATCCGGCTACACCTTC.

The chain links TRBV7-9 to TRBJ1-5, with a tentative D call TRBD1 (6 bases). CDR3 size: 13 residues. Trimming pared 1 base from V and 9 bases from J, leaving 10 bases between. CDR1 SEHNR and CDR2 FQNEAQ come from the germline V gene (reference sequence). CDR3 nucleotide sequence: TGTGCCAGCAGCTTAGGAGGGGGGGGGCCCCAGCATTTT. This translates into CASSLGGGGPQHF.

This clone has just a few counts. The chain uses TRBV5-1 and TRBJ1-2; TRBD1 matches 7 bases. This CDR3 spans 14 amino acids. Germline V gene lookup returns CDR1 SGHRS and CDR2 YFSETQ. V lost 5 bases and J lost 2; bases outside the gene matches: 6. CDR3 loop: CASSSGQANYGYTF. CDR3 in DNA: TGCGCCAGCAGTTCAGGACAGGCGAACTATGGCTACACCTTC.

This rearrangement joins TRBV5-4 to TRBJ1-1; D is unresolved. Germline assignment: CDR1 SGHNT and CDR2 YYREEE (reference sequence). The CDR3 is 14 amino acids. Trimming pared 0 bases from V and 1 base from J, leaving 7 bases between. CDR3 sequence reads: CASSLEPRNTEAFF. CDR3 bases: TGTGCCAGCAGCTTGGAGCCCCGGAACACTGAAGCTTTCTTT.